One sample yielded the 5 T cell receptor beta chains listed below, sequenced in a study of T-cell memory formation after mild COVID-19. MiXCR, applied by TCRdb to the 5' RACE reads, yields one record per CDR3 protein. Among roughly 450,000 distinct CDR3 sequences, approximately 18% were seen once, and the ten largest hold 9% to 15%. What was sequenced was PBMCs or a T cell subset sorted from them (not recorded which). These receptors were collected from an adult woman who had mild COVID-19 (a few samples of this study predate the infection). Cell type and time point are not known.

V and J are TRBV7-9 and TRBJ2-3; D unresolved. The CDR3 runs to 13 residues. Between the trimmed V and J ends, which lost 7 bases and 7 bases, there was a span of 15 bases. In germline, CDR1 is SEHNR, CDR2 FQNEAQ (reference sequence). CDR3 sequence (DNA): TGTGCCAGCACCTCACCATCTTCATATACGCAGTATTTT. It encodes CASTSPSSYTQYF.

The gene calls are TRBV9 and TRBJ2-3, with TRBD1 matching 9 bases. V dropped 0 bases and J dropped 0; count of bases not matched to a gene: 2. Germline V CDR1 and CDR2: SGDLS, YYNGEE. There are 16 residues in the CDR3. In nucleotides, the CDR3 is TGTGCCAGCAGCGTAGCCGGGACAGGGAGCACAGATACGCAGTATTTT. This gives the protein CASSVAGTGSTDTQYF.

This clonotype has a handful of counts. The CDR3 DNA sequence: TGTGCCAGCAGGGACCCCCCTACTAGCGGGAGCAGTGAGCAGTTCTTC. This translates into CASRDPPTSGSSEQFF. This chain links TRBV7-9 with TRBJ2-1; the match to TRBD2 covers 11 bases. From germline, CDR1 is SEHNR and CDR2 FQNEAQ (reference sequence). Losses at the gene ends were 6 bases for V and 9 bases for J; bases not matched to a gene: 13. The CDR3 loop spans 16 amino acids. Full variable domain (missing parts from reference TRBV7-9 and TRBJ2-1): DTGVSQNPRHKITKRGQNVTFRCDPISEHNRLYWYRQTLGQGPEFLTYFQNEAQLEKSRLLSDRFSAERPKGSFSTLEIQRTEQGDSAMYLCASRDPPTSGSSEQFFGPGTRLTVL.

This clonotype turned up a few times. The chain combines TRBV5-1 with TRBJ1-2; 10 bases agree with TRBD1. J lost 2 bases, V lost 3 bases, and 4 bases had no gene match. CDR3 length: 15 residues. Germline loops: CDR1 SGHRS, CDR2 YFSETQ. As DNA, the CDR3 is TGCGCCAGCAGCTCGGGACAGGGGAAGAACTATGGCTACACCTTC. As protein: CASSSGQGKNYGYTF.

This sequence joins TRBV7-2 and TRBJ2-3, with D unresolved. The germline gives CDR1 SGHTA, CDR2 FQGNSA. The V end was cut by 5 bases, the J end by 3 bases, with 12 bases between. The CDR3 runs 14 residues. This CDR3 reads CASSGRLVTDTQYF. The CDR3 nucleotides are TGTGCCAGCAGCGGACGGCTCGTTACAGATACGCAGTATTTT.